One and the same sample provided the 27 T cell receptor beta chains below, sequenced in a study of T cell responses to AZD1222 COVID-19 vaccine. TCRdb keeps only in-frame clones here, not all; method: immunoSEQ multiplex PCR. In the table there are 100,000 or so clones, over 75% of which are singletons. Specimen: peripheral blood, collected on day 0 of AZD1222 vaccination. These receptors were collected from an adult in good health.

The CDR3 region is CASSLGHPGVNEQFF. DNA of the CDR3: TGTGCCAGCAGCCTGGGACACCCCGGGGTCAATGAGCAGTTCTTC. The V and J genes are TRBV7-9 and TRBJ2-1, with D perhaps matching TRBD1 (6 bases). Trimming pared 5 bases from V and 6 bases from J, leaving 17 bases between. CDR3 size: 15 residues. The germline V gene encodes CDR1 SEHNR and CDR2 FQNEAQ (reference sequence).

The chain recombines TRBV3-1 (or the pseudogene TRBV3-2) with TRBJ2-5; 8 bases fit TRBD2. Trimming cost V 10 bases and J 5 bases; bases outside gene matches: 9. CDR3 length equals 13 residues. Germline CDR1 and CDR2: LGHDT and YNNKEL (reference sequence). This CDR3 reads CATGLTSGETQYF. The CDR3 nucleotides read TGTGCCACCGGCCTAACTAGCGGTGAGACCCAGTACTTC.

This clone showed up just once. This chain connects TRBV9 to TRBJ1-6; no clear D gene. The length of the CDR3 is 14 residues. The V gene lost 4 bases and the J gene lost 4 bases, with 9 bases spanning the gap. CDR1 is SGDLS and CDR2 is YYNGEE in the germline V gene. The CDR3: CASSSRPYNSPLHF. Written as DNA, the CDR3 is TGTGCCAGCAGCTCAAGGCCGTATAATTCACCCCTCCACTTT.

The genes are TRBV7-9 and TRBJ1-1, with D maybe TRBD1 (5 bases). This CDR3 contains 12 residues. Trimming left V 8 bases short and J 4 bases short, with 11 bases between. Germline V CDR1 and CDR2: SEHNR, FQNEAQ (reference sequence). The CDR3 nucleotides read TGTGCCAGCTTGCGGGGGAGCACTGAAGCTTTCTTT. Its translation is CASLRGSTEAFF.

The chain uses TRBV7-9 and TRBJ1-2; 8 bases line up with TRBD1. With 5 bases clipped from V and 4 bases from J, the junction kept 6 bases outside the gene matches. The CDR3 is 14 amino acids. CDR1 is SEHNR, CDR2 FQNEAQ, per germline (reference sequence). DNA for the CDR3: TGTGCCAGCAGCCCAGGGGGCTTGGGCTATGGCTACACCTTC. Its protein is CASSPGGLGYGYTF.

The genes are TRBV5-8 and TRBJ1-2; D gene uncertain. The CDR3 is made up of 17 amino acids. Germline loops: CDR1 SGHTS, CDR2 YDEGEE. With 0 bases removed from V and 5 bases from J, the gap between germline ends came to 20 bases. CDR3 sequence (DNA): TGTGCCAGCAGCTTGGAGGTCGCAGGTGGATACTTTTATGGCTACACCTTC. Translated: CASSLEVAGGYFYGYTF.

The chain links TRBV19 to TRBJ2-3; D remains unclear. Per the germline V gene, CDR1 is LNHDA and CDR2 is SQIVND (reference sequence). The V end was cut by 10 bases, the J end by 2 bases, with 13 bases between. The CDR3 consists of 13 residues. The CDR3 reads CATTGRDTDTQYF. CDR3 bases: TGTGCCACAACTGGCAGAGACACAGATACGCAGTATTTT.

In this sample, this clone turned up once. This chain links TRBV11-2 with TRBJ2-1, with no clear D. The V gene's germline CDR1 is SGHAT and CDR2 FQNNGV. The CDR3 covers 16 residues. V was cut by 2 bases and J by 7 bases, with 18 bases left in between. The CDR3 spells CASSLSSRVLGNEQFF. The CDR3 coding sequence is TGTGCCAGCAGCTTATCGAGCCGGGTTCTTGGGAATGAGCAGTTCTTC.

This chain joins TRBV5-1 and TRBJ2-5; perhaps D is TRBD1 or TRBD2 (5 bases each). Germline CDR1 SGHRS, CDR2 YFSETQ. V lost 7 bases and J lost 1, with 14 bases in between. The CDR3 totals 14 residues. In nucleotides, the CDR3 is TGCGCCAGCCAAACTGGGGGTACCCAAGAGACCCAGTACTTC. Translated, it gives CASQTGGTQETQYF.

Turning to this clone: Other DNA sequences of this sample code for an identical CDR3. This rearrangement joins TRBV29-1 to TRBJ2-2; D unclear. CDR3 length: 12 residues. Germline V gene lookup returns CDR1 SQVTM and CDR2 ANQGSEA. V was pared by 4 bases and J by 4 bases, with 7 bases between. The CDR3 DNA reads as TGCAGCGTTGTAGGTGGCACCGGGGAGCTGTTTTTT. Translated: CSVVGGTGELFF.

In its sample, this clone was seen once. J is TRBJ2-7 and V is TRBV28, with 7 bases matching TRBD1. The CDR3 covers 14 residues. With 5 bases clipped from V and 2 bases from J, the junction kept 6 bases outside the gene matches. Per germline, CDR1 MDHEN and CDR2 SYDVKM. CDR3 loop: CASSRPGQTYEQYF. CDR3 DNA: TGTGCCAGCAGTCGTCCGGGACAGACCTACGAGCAGTACTTC.

V is TRBV5-6 and J is TRBJ1-5; the match to TRBD1 covers 7 bases. Germline trimming cut 4 bases from V and 3 bases from J; bases unmatched to any gene: 13. CDR3 length: 17 residues. Per the germline V gene, CDR1 is SGHDT and CDR2 is YYEEEE. CDR3 coding DNA: TGTGCCAGCAGCCTGGGGCCAGACAGGGAAAACAATCAGCCCCAGCATTTT. Encoded protein: CASSLGPDRENNQPQHF. Looking up the rest from reference TRBV5-6 and TRBJ1-5 gives the full variable domain: DAGVTQSPTHLIKTRGQQVTLRCSPKSGHDTVSWYQQALGQGPQFIFQYYEEEERQRGNFPDRFSGHQFPNYSSELNVNALLLGDSALYLCASSLGPDRENNQPQHFGDGTRLSIL.

The chain couples TRBV10-3 to TRBJ1-2; D unresolved. Trimming removed 7 bases from V and 2 bases from J, with 11 bases in between. Germline V gene data show CDR1 as ENHRY and CDR2 as SYGVKD. The CDR3 loop spans 13 amino acids. The CDR3 reads CAINPGINYGYTF. The CDR3 DNA reads as TGTGCCATCAACCCCGGTATAAACTATGGCTACACCTTC.

The chain is built from TRBV6-5 and TRBJ1-5; TRBD1 matches 7 bases. V shed 3 bases and J 11 bases; nucleotides not matched to a gene: 16. The CDR3 spans 16 residues. CDR1 and CDR2 from the germline V gene are MNHEY and SVGAGI. The CDR3 region is CASSYQGQVSMKAQHF. In nucleotides, the CDR3 is TGTGCCAGCAGTTATCAAGGACAGGTTAGTATGAAGGCCCAGCATTTT.

V usage is TRBV19 and J usage is TRBJ2-5, with D possibly TRBD2 on 6 matching bases. CDR3 length: 14 residues. Trimming took 7 bases from V and 0 from J, leaving 12 bases between them. Germline lookup yields CDR1 LNHDA and CDR2 SQIVND (reference sequence). The CDR3 reads CASKGGAYQETQYF. Here the CDR3 DNA reads TGTGCCAGTAAAGGCGGGGCGTACCAAGAGACCCAGTACTTC.

This chain uses TRBV9 with TRBJ2-3, with 9 nucleotides matching TRBD2. J lost 2 bases, V lost 0 bases, and 10 bases had no gene match. Germline CDR1 and CDR2: SGDLS and YYNGEE. The CDR3 covers 18 residues. CDR3: CASSVGWRGGRVTDTQYF. CDR3 in DNA: TGTGCCAGCAGCGTAGGTTGGCGGGGGGGCCGGGTCACAGATACGCAGTATTTT.

The DNA for the CDR3 is TGTGCCAGCAGTACGACAGGGCCGAATTCACCCCTCCACTTT. Translation: CASSTTGPNSPLHF. This chain connects TRBV6-5 to TRBJ1-6; 7 bases align to TRBD1. CDR1 is MNHEY and CDR2 is SVGAGI in the germline V gene. The CDR3 has 14 residues. After removal of 5 bases from V and 7 bases from J, the junction contained 5 bases not matched to a gene.

V gene TRBV3-1 (or the pseudogene TRBV3-2) combines with J gene TRBJ2-7, with a weak D call TRBD1 (6 bases). This CDR3 is built from 14 residues. Looked up from germline, CDR1 is LGHDT and CDR2 is YNNKEL (reference sequence). Trimming cost V 0 bases and J 7 bases, with 13 bases left between them. CDR3 in amino acids: CASSQELRTAEQYF. DNA of the CDR3: TGTGCCAGCAGCCAAGAGTTACGGACAGCTGAGCAGTACTTC.

The chain recombines TRBV12-3 or TRBV12-4 with TRBJ2-7; no clear D gene. V was trimmed by 8 bases and J by 3 bases, leaving 14 bases between them. The CDR3 runs to 13 residues. CDR3 in amino acids: CASAVGPSYEQYF. The DNA of the CDR3 is TGTGCCAGCGCGGTAGGCCCTAGCTACGAGCAGTACTTC.

This chain connects TRBV27 to TRBJ1-6, with 7 bases that match TRBD1. This CDR3 has 14 amino acids. The V segment lost 6 bases and the J segment 7 bases; nucleotides outside the gene matches: 6. CDR1 MNHEY and CDR2 SMNVEV come from the germline V gene (reference sequence). CDR3 coding DNA: TGTGCCAGCAGGGGACAGATAATAAATTCACCCCTCCACTTT. Amino acids: CASRGQIINSPLHF.

This clone was observed a single time. The chain combines TRBV2 with TRBJ1-6; D remains ambiguous. Germline V gives CDR1 SNHLY, CDR2 FYNNEI. This CDR3 contains 13 residues. The ends were cut back, 6 bases at V and 10 bases at J, with 13 bases in the middle. CDR3 DNA: TGTGCCAGCAGGAGAGACGGTGGGTCACCCCTCCACTTT. It yields the protein CASRRDGGSPLHF.

The rearrangement uses TRBV6-5 and TRBJ2-2, with 9 bases matching TRBD1. The CDR3 extends over 14 amino acids. The J segment lost 6 bases and the V segment lost 6 bases, leaving 5 bases of the junction unmatched. CDR1 and CDR2 (germline): MNHEY, SVGAGI. This CDR3 is CASSSGTGSGELFF. CDR3 coding DNA: TGTGCCAGCAGCTCCGGGACAGGGTCCGGGGAGCTGTTTTTT.

The chain employs TRBV5-1 and TRBJ1-1; D uncertain. The CDR3 has 16 amino acids. Germline values: CDR1 SGHRS, CDR2 YFSETQ. The V and J ends lost 4 bases and 1 base respectively, with 17 bases between them. Written as DNA, the CDR3 is TGCGCCAGCAGCCCGGAAATGGGAGTAGCGAACACTGAAGCTTTCTTT. This encodes CASSPEMGVANTEAFF.

This clone appeared a few times. The J gene is TRBJ1-5, the V gene TRBV30, with a tentative D call TRBD1 (5 bases). Trimming took off 1 base at V and 5 bases at J, with 9 bases between the two ends. The CDR3 is 13 residues long. Germline CDR1 GTSNPN, CDR2 SVGIG (reference sequence). CDR3 protein: CAWSATVDQPQHF. DNA for the CDR3: TGTGCCTGGAGTGCGACAGTAGATCAGCCCCAGCATTTT.

CDR3 DNA: TGCAGTGCTAGTACTGGCTGGGGGGAGCAGTACTTC. Translated: CSASTGWGEQYF. The chain employs TRBV20-1 and TRBJ2-7; possibly TRBD1 or TRBD2 for D (5 bases each). The CDR3 loop spans 12 amino acids. Germline V CDR1 and CDR2: DFQATT, SNEGSKA (reference sequence). Deletions cut 3 bases from V and 7 bases from J, with 13 bases between.

The chain links TRBV19 to TRBJ2-3, with 8 bases fitting TRBD1. The CDR3 runs 16 residues. Trimming at V came to 5 bases and at J to 2 bases, leaving 9 bases not matched to a gene. From germline, CDR1 is LNHDA and CDR2 SQIVND (reference sequence). CDR3 sequence: CASSAPRDRYTDTQYF. The CDR3 DNA reads as TGTGCCAGTAGTGCCCCCCGGGACAGGTACACAGATACGCAGTATTTT.

The gene calls are TRBV5-6 and TRBJ1-2, with 7 bases matching TRBD1. Germline CDR1 reads SGHDT; CDR2 reads YYEEEE. J lost 5 bases, V lost 2 bases, and 12 bases had no gene match. The CDR3 has 16 residues. The CDR3 DNA reads as TGTGCCAGCAGCTTCGGGACAGTACCCGGGTCTTATGGCTACACCTTC. The encoded protein is CASSFGTVPGSYGYTF.